These T cell receptor beta chains were read from a single sample in a study of circulating and synovial CD4+ cells in juvenile arthritis. Sequencing was performed with immunoSEQ multiplex PCR; in TCRdb, only in-frame clones are kept and a portion is missing. The repertoire holds about 16,000 clones, with around 90% as singletons. Sequencing was performed on CD4+ T cells from blood. These receptors all stem from a human donor with juvenile idiopathic arthritis. The CDR3 runs from the conserved cysteine through the conserved F or W. The D gene is left open where the match is weak. Not every row has a clone size; where given, it reads once, few, many or a size class.

v_gene	abundance	d_gene	len	j_gene	CDR3aa	CDR3nt
TRBV7-2	NA	TRBD1	16	TRBJ2-2	CASSPQGAAGTGELFF	TGTGCCAGCAGCCCACAGGGGGCGGCGGGGACCGGGGAGCTGTTTTTT
TRBV6-1	NA	NA	15	TRBJ1-6	CALHRDPSYNSPLHF	TGTGCACTTCACAGGGATCCCTCCTATAATTCACCCCTCCACTTT
TRBV6-5	once	TRBD1	15	TRBJ2-1	CASSYGQGGYNEQFF	TGTGCCAGCAGTTACGGACAGGGGGGCTACAATGAGCAGTTCTTC
TRBV10-2	NA	NA	14	TRBJ2-1	CASTHRDRSNEQFF	TGCGCCAGCACCCACAGGGACCGATCAAATGAGCAGTTCTTC
TRBV9	NA	TRBD2	14	TRBJ2-3	CASSVVSTSHTQYF	TGTGCCAGCAGCGTAGTCTCGACTAGCCATACGCAGTATTTT
TRBV10-3	once	TRBD2	15	TRBJ2-7	CAISGGTSGGYEQYF	TGTGCCATCAGTGGCGGGACTAGCGGGGGCTACGAGCAGTACTTC
TRBV5-4	NA	TRBD1	16	TRBJ1-1	CASSPRGYRSNTEAFF	TGTGCCAGCAGCCCCAGGGGGTATAGATCGAACACTGAAGCTTTCTTT
TRBV2	NA	TRBD2	15	TRBJ2-5	CASTGTAGGQETQYF	TGTGCCAGCACGGGAACTGCGGGGGGTCAAGAGACCCAGTACTTC
TRBV7-9	NA	NA	15	TRBJ2-5	CASSLAVVIQETQYF	TGTGCCAGCAGCTTAGCGGTAGTCATCCAAGAGACCCAGTACTTC
TRBV5-1	NA	TRBD2	13	TRBJ2-7	CAPSPGGPWEQYF	TGCGCCCCCTCGCCGGGGGGGCCGTGGGAGCAGTACTTC
TRBV5-1	NA	NA	15	TRBJ1-3	CASSFTGNSGNTIYF	TGCGCCAGCAGCTTTACAGGGAACTCTGGAAACACCATATATTTT
TRBV5-1	NA	TRBD2	18	TRBJ2-3	CASSPLLASGGRTDTQYF	TGCGCCAGCAGCCCCCTTCTGGCTAGCGGGGGGCGCACAGATACGCAGTATTTT
TRBV9	NA	TRBD2	15	TRBJ2-7	CASSVTSGSPYEQYF	TGTGCCAGCAGCGTAACGAGCGGGAGCCCCTACGAGCAGTACTTC
TRBV18	NA	TRBD2	15	TRBJ2-7	CASSPAGGALGEQYF	TGTGCCAGCTCACCGGCGGGAGGGGCTTTGGGCGAGCAGTACTTC
TRBV7-8	once	NA	16	TRBJ2-1	CASSSWTGTTRNEQFF	TGTGCCAGCAGCTCTTGGACAGGGACTACACGCAATGAGCAGTTCTTC
TRBV5-4	NA	TRBD1	15	TRBJ2-5	CASSVGKQGKETQYF	TGTGCCAGCAGCGTCGGAAAACAGGGGAAGGAGACCCAGTACTTC
TRBV2	NA	NA	13	TRBJ2-5	CACHLGPEETQYF	TGTGCCTGCCATCTGGGCCCCGAAGAGACCCAGTACTTC
TRBV7-6	NA	TRBD2	19	TRBJ2-2	CASSLEGTSGRAHTGELFF	TGTGCCAGCAGCTTAGAAGGGACTAGCGGGAGGGCACACACCGGGGAGCTGTTTTTT
TRBV7-7	NA	NA	14	TRBJ2-2	CASSPETGTGELFF	TGTGCCAGCAGCCCCGAGACAGGAACGGGGGAGCTGTTTTTT
TRBV6-5	NA	TRBD2	14	TRBJ2-1	CASRGTSGRNEQFF	TGTGCCAGCAGGGGGACTAGCGGTAGGAATGAGCAGTTCTTC
TRBV29-1	NA	TRBD1	14	TRBJ2-1	CSVRLDRGNNEQFF	TGCAGCGTGAGACTGGACAGGGGAAACAATGAGCAGTTCTTC
TRBV9	NA	NA	13	TRBJ2-7	CASSGERSYEQYF	TGTGCCAGCAGCGGGGAGCGATCCTACGAGCAGTACTTC
TRBV7-2	NA	NA	16	TRBJ2-1	CASSDGPGGPYNEQFF	TGTGCCAGCAGCGACGGACCCGGAGGCCCCTACAATGAGCAGTTCTTC
TRBV7-8	NA	TRBD1	15	TRBJ1-2	CASSYPGTGLGGYTF	TGTGCCAGCAGCTACCCCGGGACAGGGCTGGGTGGCTACACCTTC
TRBV19	NA	TRBD2	15	TRBJ2-1	CASSIAGGTYNEQFF	TGTGCCAGTAGTATAGCCGGGGGGACCTACAATGAGCAGTTCTTC
TRBV27	once	TRBD1	20	TRBJ2-2	CASRRSGTGVGGGPFGELFF	TGTGCCAGCCGCAGATCCGGGACAGGGGTAGGGGGAGGGCCTTTCGGGGAGCTGTTTTTT
TRBV7-9	NA	TRBD2	15	TRBJ2-7	CASSLRSGGSYEQYF	TGTGCCAGCAGCTTAAGAAGCGGGGGGTCCTACGAGCAGTACTTC
TRBV4-3	NA	TRBD2	16	TRBJ2-3	CASSQGTSGFRDTQYF	TGCGCCAGCAGCCAAGGGACTAGCGGTTTTCGAGATACGCAGTATTTT
TRBV11-2	NA	NA	13	TRBJ1-1	CASSRQGNTEAFF	TGTGCCAGCAGCCGCCAGGGGAACACTGAAGCTTTCTTT
TRBV15	NA	NA	14	TRBJ2-5	CATRQQGYLETQYF	TGTGCCACCAGACAACAGGGTTATTTGGAGACCCAGTACTTC
TRBV19	NA	NA	14	TRBJ1-5	CASSIRREVQPQHF	TGTGCCAGTAGTATACGGCGGGAGGTCCAGCCCCAGCATTTT
TRBV6-1	NA	TRBD2	15	TRBJ2-3	CASSEAAGGTDTQYF	TGTGCCAGCAGTGAAGCAGCGGGGGGCACAGATACGCAGTATTTT
TRBV6-5	once	NA	14	TRBJ2-5	CASTPGGHQETQYF	TGTGCCAGCACACCGGGGGGCCACCAAGAGACCCAGTACTTC
TRBV5-3	NA	NA	14	TRBJ2-3	CARSLEVPGEGQYF	TGTGCCAGAAGCTTGGAAGTCCCAGGGGAGGGGCAGTATTTT
TRBV5-6	NA	TRBD2	15	TRBJ2-7	CASSLYGGSSYEQYF	TGTGCCAGCAGCCTTTACGGGGGGAGCTCCTACGAGCAGTACTTC
TRBV7-2	NA	NA	14	TRBJ2-7	CASSPRRSSYEQYF	TGTGCCAGCAGCCCCCGGCGGAGCTCCTACGAGCAGTACTTC
TRBV25-1	NA	TRBD1	13	TRBJ1-2	CASRQQGNYGYTF	TGTGCCAGCAGGCAACAGGGGAACTATGGCTACACCTTC
TRBV9	NA	NA	14	TRBJ2-7	CASSVVSGGGEQYF	TGTGCCAGCAGCGTAGTATCAGGGGGAGGCGAGCAGTACTTC
TRBV29-1	NA	NA	14	TRBJ2-5	CSVEGRGFQETQYF	TGCAGCGTTGAGGGCAGGGGTTTCCAAGAGACCCAGTACTTC
TRBV10-1	once	TRBD1	17	TRBJ2-2	CASSETGVGAWTGELFF	TGCGCCAGCAGTGAGACAGGGGTGGGCGCATGGACCGGGGAGCTGTTTTTT
TRBV27	NA	NA	14	TRBJ1-2	CASSSSGLRTGYTF	TGTGCCAGCAGTTCATCCGGACTCCGGACGGGCTACACCTTC
TRBV20-1	NA	NA	11	TRBJ1-1	CSAYRYTEAFF	TGCAGTGCTTACAGATACACTGAAGCTTTCTTT
TRBV25-1	NA	NA	14	TRBJ2-7	CASSEPGQVYEQYF	TGTGCCAGCAGTGAACCGGGACAAGTCTACGAGCAGTACTTC
TRBV6-6	NA	NA	15	TRBJ1-2	CASSYSSEGGYGYTF	TGTGCCAGCAGTTACTCGAGCGAGGGAGGATATGGCTACACCTTC
TRBV5-1	NA	NA	15	TRBJ2-1	CASTPDPSSYNEQFF	TGCGCCAGCACCCCCGACCCTAGCTCCTACAATGAGCAGTTCTTC
TRBV19	NA	NA	15	TRBJ1-6	CASSMRVSYNSPLHF	TGTGCCAGTAGTATGCGGGTTTCCTATAATTCACCCCTCCACTTT
TRBV27	NA	NA	15	TRBJ2-6	CASSHIPSGANVLTF	TGTGCCAGCAGTCACATCCCCTCTGGGGCCAACGTCCTGACTTTC
TRBV30	once	NA	13	TRBJ1-2	CAWSLQFYYGYTF	TGTGCCTGGAGTTTACAATTTTACTATGGCTACACCTTC
TRBV27	once	TRBD1	17	TRBJ2-3	CASSFTPGQVGTDTQYF	TGTGCCAGCAGCTTTACGCCCGGACAGGTGGGAACAGATACGCAGTATTTT
TRBV7-2	NA	NA	13	TRBJ1-2	CASSLATPYGYTF	TGTGCCAGCAGCTTAGCGACACCCTATGGCTACACCTTC
TRBV7-9	NA	TRBD2	15	TRBJ2-3	CASSPSGMSTDTQYF	TGTGCCAGCAGTCCGAGCGGGATGAGCACAGATACGCAGTATTTT